The present T cell receptor (beta chain) was sequenced within a study of blood T cell repertoires in COVID-19 (dated by TCRdb to 2019 to 2021). Looking at the study overall: Samples covering the acute and convalescent phases of COVID-19 were provided by collaborators in the United States, Italy and Spain. Samples came from the ongoing ImmuneRACE study (first 160 participants) plus 1,254 subjects from 6 global collaborators. Deeply sampled blood TCRbeta repertoires from subjects exposed to, actively infected with, or recovered from COVID-19 were included in the dataset. HLA class I and class II types, where available, came from metadata supplied by the sample provider rather than from assay-based typing. The material from the prospective study consisted of cDNA or gDNA derived from T cells, B-cell-depleted T cells, or PBMCs. Nearly every sample came with metadata listing a de-identified subject ID, COVID-19 status, age in years and sex. The repertoires were released in a freely available public database meant as a resource for research on the immune response to SARS-CoV-2. Study-wide conclusions, independent of this receptor: Clinical and demographic metadata were provided uncurated, with the amount varying by source and participant.

Concerning this clone itself: Its recognized antigen is unknown. Qualities for individual bases were not recorded, and no much larger clone is one base off.

The germline V gene gives CDR1 as KGHSH and CDR2 as LQKENI. V loses 3 bases at its end and J loses 7 bases; junction bases beyond the gene matches: 15. Measured from the cysteine to the phenylalanine, the CDR3 is 17 residues long. The retained sequence is limited to the CDR3, 51 bases, with the frame set at the first base. Collaborating institutions collected whole blood in K2EDTA tubes following their own protocols. For TCRbeta analysis, collaborators shipped samples in one of three forms: frozen whole blood, isolated PBMCs, or DNA extracted from either of those sample types. The immunoSEQ Assay, a bias-controlled multiplex PCR, was used to amplify TCRbeta CDR3 regions from genomic DNA. The study's processing was this. The number of nucleated cells in each sample was estimated from the amplification of reference gene primers within the assay. To quantify the absolute abundance of each unique TCRbeta CDR3 rearrangement, sequence reads were collapsed and filtered. For each sample, productive Simpson clonality was calculated as the square root of Simpson's diversity index across productive rearrangements. Imported from immuneACCESS, the table was reduced by TCRdb to in-frame sequences with V and J called. These copies leave out some clones; in studies compared against another copy, an unresolved V gene accounts for under half, and the cause of the remainder is not known. The DNA was the basis for D and trimming; V, J and clone size are from that table. The sample contains under 200,000 clones, less than 90% of them found a single time. The ten biggest clones cover 2.1% of the sample.

The V and J segments used are TRBV18 and TRBJ2-7; 10 of the junction bases match TRBD2. Sample: peripheral blood. This TCR was recovered from an older man with active or convalescent COVID-19. The bases read TGTGCCAGCTCACCGAAACCCCAAAGCGGGAGGGGTGAAGAGCAGTACTTC. Protein translation: CASSPKPQSGRGEEQYF.